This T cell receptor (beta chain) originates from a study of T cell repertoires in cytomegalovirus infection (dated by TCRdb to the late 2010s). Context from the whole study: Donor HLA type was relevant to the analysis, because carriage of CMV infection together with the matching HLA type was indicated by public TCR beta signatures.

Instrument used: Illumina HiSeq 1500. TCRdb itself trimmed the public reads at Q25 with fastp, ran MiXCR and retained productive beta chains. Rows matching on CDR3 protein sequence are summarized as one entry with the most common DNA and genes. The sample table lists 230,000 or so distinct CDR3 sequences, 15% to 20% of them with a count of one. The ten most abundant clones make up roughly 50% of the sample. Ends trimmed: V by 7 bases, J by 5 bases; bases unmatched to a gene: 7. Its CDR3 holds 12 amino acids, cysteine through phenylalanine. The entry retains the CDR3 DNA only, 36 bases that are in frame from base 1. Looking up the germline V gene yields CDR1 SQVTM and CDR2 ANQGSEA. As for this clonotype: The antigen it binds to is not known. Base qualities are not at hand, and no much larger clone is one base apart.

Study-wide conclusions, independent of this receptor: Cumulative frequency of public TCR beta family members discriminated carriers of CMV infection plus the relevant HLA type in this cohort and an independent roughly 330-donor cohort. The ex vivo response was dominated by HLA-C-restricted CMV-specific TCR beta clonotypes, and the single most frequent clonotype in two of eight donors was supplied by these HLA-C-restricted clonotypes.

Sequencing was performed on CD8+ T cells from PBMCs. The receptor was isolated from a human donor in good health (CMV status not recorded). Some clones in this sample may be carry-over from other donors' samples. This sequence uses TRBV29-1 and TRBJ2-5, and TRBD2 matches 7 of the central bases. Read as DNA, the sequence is TGCAGCGCGGCGGGGGAGCGGGAGACCCAGTACTTC. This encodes CSAAGERETQYF.